These T cell receptor beta chains were read from a single sample in a study of human T cells and chemical hapten exposure. TCRdb itself ran the RACE reads through MiXCR, one entry per CDR3 protein. The sample lists more than 300,000 distinct CDR3 sequences, roughly 5% occurring once. The sample consisted of whole blood, taken in connection with sensitization to the hapten diphenylcyclopropenone (DPC). Every receptor here comes from a woman aged 50 to 60 with alopecia areata. Some clones in this sample may be carry-over from other donors' samples. Each CDR3 is given with its conserved first and last residue. A D gene is named only where the DNA matches it firmly. Not every row has a clone size; where given, it reads once, few, many or a size class.

TRBD2 TRBJ2-4 TRBV28 NA TGTGCCAGCAATTTAGGGGAGGGGCTAGCCAAAAACATTCAGTACTTC CASNLGEGLAKNIQYF
NA TRBJ1-1 TRBV30 NA TGTGCCTGGATGCCGGGGTACACTGAAGCTTTCTTT CAWMPGYTEAFF
NA TRBJ2-4 TRBV20-1 NA TGCAGTGCTTCCCCGGAAGACATTCAGTACTTC CSASPEDIQYF
TRBD1 TRBJ1-5 TRBV12-5 few TGTGCTAGTGGTCTCGGACAGGGCAATCAGCCCCAGCATTTT CASGLGQGNQPQHF
TRBD2 TRBJ2-1 TRBV27 NA TGTGCCAGCAGTTTAAAAGGGACTAGCGGGAACAATGAGCAGTTCTTC CASSLKGTSGNNEQFF
NA TRBJ2-2 TRBV19 many TGTGCCAGTAGTATATATCCAGCGCCACTCCCCGGGGAGCTGTTTTTT CASSIYPAPLPGELFF
TRBD1 TRBJ1-2 TRBV7-9 many TGTGCCAGCAGCTCCGGGACAGGGGATTTACTGGATGGCTACACCTTC CASSSGTGDLLDGYTF
NA TRBJ2-5 TRBV6-5 many TGTGCCAGCAGTTATGAAGCTAGCAGCACGCTTGAGACCCAGTACTTC CASSYEASSTLETQYF
TRBD2 TRBJ2-3 TRBV3-1 many TGTGCCAGCAGCCAAGATATTTTGACTAGCGGGGGACATACGCAGTATTTT CASSQDILTSGGHTQYF
NA TRBJ2-1 TRBV2 few TGTGCCAGCAGTTTAAGGGGGGAGCACGTCAACAATGAGCAGTTCTTC CASSLRGEHVNNEQFF
TRBD1 TRBJ2-7 TRBV7-7 few TGTGCCAGCAGCCCTCTGACAGGGGGCTACGAGCAGTACTTC CASSPLTGGYEQYF
NA TRBJ1-5 TRBV9 NA TGTGCCAGCAGCGTAGAGGGAGAGGTAGGCCAGCCCCAGCATTTT CASSVEGEVGQPQHF
NA TRBJ2-3 TRBV7-2 many TGTGCCAGCAGCTTAGACGGGATCACAGATACGCAGTATTTT CASSLDGITDTQYF
TRBD1 TRBJ2-7 TRBV29-1 many TGCAGCGTTGGACAGGGTACCTACGAGCAGTACTTC CSVGQGTYEQYF
NA TRBJ1-2 TRBV4-1 few TGCGCCAGCAGCCTACAAGGAGACAGCCACTATGGCTACACCTTC CASSLQGDSHYGYTF
NA TRBJ2-3 TRBV29-1 few TGCAGCGGACGGACACAGCCTAGCACAGATACGCAGTATTTT CSGRTQPSTDTQYF
NA TRBJ2-5 TRBV27 many TGTGCCAGCAGTTGGTCGCGGGGCAAGACCCAGTACTTC CASSWSRGKTQYF
TRBD1 TRBJ1-1 TRBV12-3/TRBV12-4 many TGTGCCAGCAGTAGGGACAGGGGACGAACTGAAGCTTTCTTT CASSRDRGRTEAFF
TRBD2 TRBJ2-1 TRBV7-3 many TGTGCCAGCAGCCATTCTAGCGGGGGGGCCTATGAGCAGTTCTTC CASSHSSGGAYEQFF
NA TRBJ2-7 TRBV30 many TGTGCCTGGGCCCAGGGGGGAGCCTACGAGCAGTACTTC CAWAQGGAYEQYF
NA TRBJ2-1 TRBV7-6 NA TGTGCCAGCAGTCCCTCCGGCCGGGATGAGCAGTTCTTC CASSPSGRDEQFF
NA TRBJ1-1 TRBV3-1 NA TGTGCCAGCAGCCAAGCTAACCTTCGGGGACGGGGGACTGAAGCTTTCTTT CASSQANLRGRGTEAFF
NA TRBJ1-5 TRBV5-6 NA TGTGCCAGCAGCTTGGAGGAGAGGAGCAATCAGCCCCAGCATTTT CASSLEERSNQPQHF
TRBD1 TRBJ2-6 TRBV29-1 many TGCAGCGTTATCCTGGACAGGCCTTCTGGGGCCAACGTCCTGACTTTC CSVILDRPSGANVLTF
NA TRBJ1-2 TRBV2 few TGTGCCAGCAGCGAACAGGGAATCACCGGCTATGGCTACACCTTC CASSEQGITGYGYTF
NA TRBJ2-1 TRBV7-6 many TGTGCCAGCAGCTTAGCGGGTGGGAGCCCCTACAATGAGCAGTTCTTC CASSLAGGSPYNEQFF
TRBD1 TRBJ2-3 TRBV29-1 many TGCAGCCTTGACAGGGCGAGCGATACGCAGTATTTT CSLDRASDTQYF
NA TRBJ1-1 TRBV20-1 many TGCAGTGCTGGGCTACTTGGGAGGACTGAAGCTTTCTTT CSAGLLGRTEAFF
NA TRBJ2-3 TRBV5-1 many TGCGCCAGCAGCGGCGGGGTGGCGGGGCCCACAGATACGCAGTATTTT CASSGGVAGPTDTQYF
NA TRBJ2-4 TRBV7-6 many TGTGCCAGCAGCTTACGGGGGGCAGCCAAAAACATTCAGTACTTC CASSLRGAAKNIQYF
TRBD2 TRBJ2-1 TRBV13 many TGTGCCAGCAGCCCGAGACTAGCGGGCGTTTACAATGAGCAGTTCTTC CASSPRLAGVYNEQFF
TRBD1 TRBJ1-4 TRBV28 NA TGTGCCAGCAGAGACAGGGCATTTTGGGAAAAACTGTTTTTT CASRDRAFWEKLFF
TRBD1 TRBJ1-6 TRBV3-1 many TGTGCCAGCAGCCAAGCGGGACAGGGATCACCCCTCCACTTT CASSQAGQGSPLHF
TRBD2 TRBJ2-1 TRBV30 few TGTGCCTGGAGGCTAGCGGGACCCTACAATGAGCAGTTCTTC CAWRLAGPYNEQFF
NA TRBJ2-2 TRBV9 NA TGTGCCAGCAGCGTAGGGTTAGCGACGTCTAACACCGGGGAGCTGTTTTTT CASSVGLATSNTGELFF
NA TRBJ1-2 TRBV10-3 many TGTGCCATCAAGTGGGGGGTGGATGGCTACACCTTC CAIKWGVDGYTF
NA TRBJ1-2 TRBV7-2 NA TGTGCCAGCAGCTTAGGAGAGGGAGGGGGCTATGGCTACACCTTC CASSLGEGGGYGYTF
NA TRBJ1-1 TRBV29-1 few TGCAGCGTTGAAGCCTCAGGGAGGGGAACTGAAGCTTTCTTT CSVEASGRGTEAFF